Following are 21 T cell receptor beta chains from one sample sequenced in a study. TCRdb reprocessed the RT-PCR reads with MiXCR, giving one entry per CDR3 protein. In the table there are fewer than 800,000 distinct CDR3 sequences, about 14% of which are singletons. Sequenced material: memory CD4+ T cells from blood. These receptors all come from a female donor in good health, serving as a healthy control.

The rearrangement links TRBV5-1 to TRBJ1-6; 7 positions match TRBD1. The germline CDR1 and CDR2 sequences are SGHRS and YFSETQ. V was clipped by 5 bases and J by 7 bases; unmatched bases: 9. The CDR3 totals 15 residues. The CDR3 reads CASRLMTGSNSPLHF. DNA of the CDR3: TGCGCCAGCAGGTTGATGACAGGGAGCAATTCACCCCTCCACTTT.

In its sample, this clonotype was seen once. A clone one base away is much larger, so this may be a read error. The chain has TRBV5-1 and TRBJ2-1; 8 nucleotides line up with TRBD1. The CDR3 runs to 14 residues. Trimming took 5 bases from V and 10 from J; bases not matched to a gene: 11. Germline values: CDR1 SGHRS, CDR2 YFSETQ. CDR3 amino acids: CASSREGQVYEQFF. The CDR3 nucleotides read TGCGCCAGCAGTCGCGAGGGACAGGTCTACGAGCAGTTCTTC.

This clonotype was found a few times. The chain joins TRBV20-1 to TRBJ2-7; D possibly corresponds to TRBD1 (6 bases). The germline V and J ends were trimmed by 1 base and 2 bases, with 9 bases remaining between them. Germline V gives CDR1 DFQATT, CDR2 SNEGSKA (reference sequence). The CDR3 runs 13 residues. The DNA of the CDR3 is TGCAGTGCTAGAGGCCCAGGGGCCTACGAGCAGTACTTC. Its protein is CSARGPGAYEQYF.

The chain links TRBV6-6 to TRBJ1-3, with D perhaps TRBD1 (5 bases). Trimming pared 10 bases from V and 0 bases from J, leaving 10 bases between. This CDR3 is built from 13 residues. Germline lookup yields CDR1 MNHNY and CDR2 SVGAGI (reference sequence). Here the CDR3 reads CATRTNSGNTIYF. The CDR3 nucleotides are TGTGCCACCAGGACAAACTCTGGAAACACCATATATTTT.

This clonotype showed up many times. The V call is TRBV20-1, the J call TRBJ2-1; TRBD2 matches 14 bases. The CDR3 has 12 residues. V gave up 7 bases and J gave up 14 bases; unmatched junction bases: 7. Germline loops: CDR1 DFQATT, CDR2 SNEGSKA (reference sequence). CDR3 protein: CSVGTSGSSEFF. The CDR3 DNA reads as TGCAGTGTTGGGACTAGCGGGAGCTCGGAGTTCTTC.

The chain's CDR3 is CASSQGVYGNTGELFF. The CDR3 nucleotides are TGTGCCAGCAGCCAGGGGGTATACGGGAACACCGGGGAGCTGTTTTTT. The chain recombines TRBV13 with TRBJ2-2; TRBD1 matches at 7 bases. The CDR3 contains 16 residues. J was trimmed by 1 base and V by 5 bases; bases with no gene match: 7. Germline CDR1 is PRHDT and CDR2 is FYEKMQ (reference sequence).

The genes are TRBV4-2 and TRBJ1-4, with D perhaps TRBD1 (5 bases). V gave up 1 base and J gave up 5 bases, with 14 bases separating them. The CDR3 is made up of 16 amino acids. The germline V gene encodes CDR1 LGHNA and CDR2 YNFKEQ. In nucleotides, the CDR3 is TGTGCCAGCAGCCAAGGTTCAACAGGTACAAATGAAAAACTGTTTTTT. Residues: CASSQGSTGTNEKLFF.

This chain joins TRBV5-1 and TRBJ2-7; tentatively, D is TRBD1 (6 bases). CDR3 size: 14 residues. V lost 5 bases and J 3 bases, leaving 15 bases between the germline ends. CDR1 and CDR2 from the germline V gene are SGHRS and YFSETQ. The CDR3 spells CASRRDNPNYEQYF. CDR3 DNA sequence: TGCGCCAGCAGACGGGACAATCCCAACTACGAGCAGTACTTC.

CDR3 residues: CSARIQYF. The CDR3 nucleotides read TGCAGTGCTAGAATCCAGTACTTC. The genes are TRBV20-1 and TRBJ2-7; D is unclear. The CDR3 totals 8 residues. Per the germline V gene, CDR1 is DFQATT and CDR2 is SNEGSKA (reference sequence). Trimming pared 2 bases from V and 10 bases from J, leaving 3 bases between.

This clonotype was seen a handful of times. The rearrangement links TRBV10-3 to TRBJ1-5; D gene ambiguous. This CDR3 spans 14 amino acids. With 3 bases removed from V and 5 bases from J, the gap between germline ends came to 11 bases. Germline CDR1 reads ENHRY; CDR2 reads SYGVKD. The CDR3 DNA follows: TGTGCCATCAGTGACACGGGGAAGTATCAGCCCCAGCATTTT. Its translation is CAISDTGKYQPQHF.

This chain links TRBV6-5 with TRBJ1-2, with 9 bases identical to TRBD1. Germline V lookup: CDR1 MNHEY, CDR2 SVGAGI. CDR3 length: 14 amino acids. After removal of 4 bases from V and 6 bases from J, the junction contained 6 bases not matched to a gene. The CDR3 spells CASSSGQGGHGYTF. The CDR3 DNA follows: TGTGCCAGCAGTTCGGGACAGGGCGGACATGGCTACACCTTC.

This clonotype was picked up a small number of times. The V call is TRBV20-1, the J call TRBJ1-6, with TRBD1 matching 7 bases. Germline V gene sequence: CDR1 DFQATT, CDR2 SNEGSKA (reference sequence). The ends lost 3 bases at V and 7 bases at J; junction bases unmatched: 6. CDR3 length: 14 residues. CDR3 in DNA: TGCAGTGCTAGGCCAGGGGGGGGGAATTCACCCCTCCACTTT. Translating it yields CSARPGGGNSPLHF.

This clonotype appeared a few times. Here the CDR3 DNA reads TGTGCCAGCAGCCTCCGACAGACCACTACAAACAATGAGCAGTTCTTC. This sequence encodes CASSLRQTTTNNEQFF. V is TRBV7-3 and J is TRBJ2-1; a possible D gene is TRBD1 (5 bases). The CDR3 extends over 16 amino acids. With 5 bases removed from V and 5 bases from J, the gap between germline ends came to 19 bases. Per germline, CDR1 SGHTA and CDR2 FQGTGA.

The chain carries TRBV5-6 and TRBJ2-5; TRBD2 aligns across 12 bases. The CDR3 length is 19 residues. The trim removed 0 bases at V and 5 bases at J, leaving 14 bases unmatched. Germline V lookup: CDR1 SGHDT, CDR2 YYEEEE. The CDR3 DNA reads TGTGCCAGCAGCTTGGATCCTAGCGGGAGGGCCGGAGGACTCGAGACCCAGTACTTC. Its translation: CASSLDPSGRAGGLETQYF.

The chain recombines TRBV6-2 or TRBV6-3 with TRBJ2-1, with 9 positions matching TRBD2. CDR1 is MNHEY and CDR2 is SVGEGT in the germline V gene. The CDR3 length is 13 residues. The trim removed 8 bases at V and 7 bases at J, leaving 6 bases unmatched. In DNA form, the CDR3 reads TGTGCCAGCGGGCGGGGGGGACCGAATGAGCAGTTCTTC. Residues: CASGRGGPNEQFF.

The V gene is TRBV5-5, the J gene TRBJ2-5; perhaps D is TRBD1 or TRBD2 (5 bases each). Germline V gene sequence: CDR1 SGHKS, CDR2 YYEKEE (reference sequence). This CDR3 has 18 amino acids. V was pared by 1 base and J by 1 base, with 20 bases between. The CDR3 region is CASSLIGSGRGLQETQYF. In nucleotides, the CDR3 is TGTGCCAGCAGCTTGATAGGGAGTGGTAGGGGTCTCCAAGAGACCCAGTACTTC.

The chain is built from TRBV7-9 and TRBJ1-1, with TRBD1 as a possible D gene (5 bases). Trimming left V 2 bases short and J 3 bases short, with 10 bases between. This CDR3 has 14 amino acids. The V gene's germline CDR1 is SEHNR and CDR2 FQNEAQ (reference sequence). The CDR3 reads CASSLQGEHTEAFF. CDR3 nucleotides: TGTGCCAGCAGCTTACAGGGAGAACACACTGAAGCTTTCTTT.

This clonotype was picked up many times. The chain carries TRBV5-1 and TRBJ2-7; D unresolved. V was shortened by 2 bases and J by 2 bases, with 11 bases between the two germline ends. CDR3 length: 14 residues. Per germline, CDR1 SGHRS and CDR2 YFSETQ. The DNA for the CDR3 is TGCGCCAGCAGCTTTGACGGGTCCGCCTACGAGCAGTACTTC. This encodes CASSFDGSAYEQYF.

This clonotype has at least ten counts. CDR3 DNA sequence: TGTGCCAGCAGCCATGCAGGACCTAGCTCTGGAAACACCATATATTTT. Its protein product is CASSHAGPSSGNTIYF. The rearrangement links TRBV7-9 to TRBJ1-3; D call uncertain. The V and J ends lost 5 bases and 0 bases respectively, with 14 bases between them. Looked up from germline, CDR1 is SEHNR and CDR2 is FQNEAQ (reference sequence). The CDR3 totals 16 residues.

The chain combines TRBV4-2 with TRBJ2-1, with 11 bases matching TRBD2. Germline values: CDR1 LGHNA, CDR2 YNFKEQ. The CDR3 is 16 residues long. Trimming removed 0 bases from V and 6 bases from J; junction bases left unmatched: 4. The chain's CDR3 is CASSQEKLAGVNEQFF. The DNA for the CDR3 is TGTGCCAGCAGCCAAGAAAAACTAGCGGGAGTCAATGAGCAGTTCTTC.

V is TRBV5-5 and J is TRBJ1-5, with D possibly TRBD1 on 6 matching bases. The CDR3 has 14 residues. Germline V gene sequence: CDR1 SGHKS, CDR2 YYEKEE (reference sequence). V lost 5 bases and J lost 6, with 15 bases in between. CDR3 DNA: TGTGCCAGCAGTTTTGGGGGGGCGGGTCAGCCCCAGCATTTT. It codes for CASSFGGAGQPQHF.